The clone carrying this T cell receptor beta chain was seen a handful of times. The target antigen is unknown. The sample originates from a study of T-cell reconstitution after alpha-beta-depleted transplantation in children. Study findings and constraints: At day 60, the high TCRbeta diversity found in some patients originated from recipient T cells and thymic progenitors that had survived. T-cell numbers and diversity one year post-transplant derived largely from freshly generated T cells.

Unique molecular identifiers tagged the TCRbeta library. A single record per CDR3 protein comes from TCRdb applying MiXCR to the PCR reads. Here the sample spans around 440,000 distinct CDR3 sequences, 10% to 13% being singletons. This CDR3 contains 16 residues. Germline CDR1 reads GTSNPN; CDR2 reads SVGIG (reference sequence). Trimming pared 2 bases from V and 1 base from J, leaving 14 bases between. This rearrangement joins TRBV30 to TRBJ2-2; D is possibly TRBD1 or TRBD2 (5 bases each). This clonotype was obtained from a child aged 2 to 10 with inherited bone marrow failure, due to receive a stem cell transplant. The sample in question was PBMCs, obtained before TCRalphabeta/CD19-depleted stem cell transplant. For the CDR3, the DNA is TGTGCCTGGAGTACACCGGGACCCAGGAACACCGGGGAGCTGTTTTTT. This gives the protein CAWSTPGPRNTGELFF.